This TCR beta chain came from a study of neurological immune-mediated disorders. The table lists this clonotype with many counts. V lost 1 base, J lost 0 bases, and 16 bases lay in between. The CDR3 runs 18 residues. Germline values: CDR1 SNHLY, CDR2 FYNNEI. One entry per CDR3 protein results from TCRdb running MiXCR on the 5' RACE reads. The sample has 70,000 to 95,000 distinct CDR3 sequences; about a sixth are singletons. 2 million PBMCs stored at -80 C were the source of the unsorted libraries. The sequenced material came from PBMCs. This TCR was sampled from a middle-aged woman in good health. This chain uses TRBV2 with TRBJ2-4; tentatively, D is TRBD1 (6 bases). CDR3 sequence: CASSEVLNRELAKNIQYF. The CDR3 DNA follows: TGTGCCAGCAGTGAAGTACTCAACAGGGAGCTAGCCAAAAACATTCAGTACTTC.